These 11 T cell receptor beta chains were sequenced from one sample in a study of Ad26.COV2.S vaccination and SARS-CoV-2 variants. Assay: immunoSEQ multiplex PCR; the TCRdb copy retains only in-frame clones and omits some. The sample gives 330,000 or so clones, 85% to 90% of which show up once; approximately 5.8% is in the top ten. This sample's treatment: roughly 19 received Ad26.COV2.S at low or high dose, single or two shots; five or six received placebo; per-sample allocation not given. All samples were drawn on day 63, counting from the first vaccine or placebo injection. The specimen comprised peripheral blood, sampled in a trial of Ad26.COV2.S vaccine versus placebo. These receptors all stem from a person aged 18-65 years who received the Ad26.COV2.S COVID-19 vaccine or a placebo.

The chain uses TRBV5-4 and TRBJ2-3; 12 bases map to TRBD2. The CDR3 spans 18 residues. Germline V gene lookup returns CDR1 SGHNT and CDR2 YYREEE (reference sequence). The J segment lost 1 base and the V segment lost 3 bases, leaving 9 bases of the junction unmatched. Here the CDR3 reads CASSSLAGGPSGTDTQYF. CDR3 in DNA: TGTGCCAGCAGCTCCCTAGCGGGGGGGCCGAGTGGCACAGATACGCAGTATTTT.

This sequence joins TRBV12-3 or TRBV12-4 and TRBJ1-2; TRBD1 matches at 9 bases. V lost 6 bases and J lost 8; bases outside the gene matches: 7. This CDR3 is built from 13 residues. CDR3 in DNA: TGTGCCAGCAGAATCGGGACAGGGCTGGGCTACACCTTC. The encoded protein is CASRIGTGLGYTF.

The V and J genes are TRBV7-9 and TRBJ2-1; D not certain. The CDR3 sequence is 11 residues long. Trimming took off 4 bases at V and 6 bases at J, with 4 bases between the two ends. CDR1 and CDR2 (germline): SEHNR, FQNEAQ (reference sequence). CDR3 sequence (DNA): TGTGCCAGCAGCTCTGGCAATGAGCAGTTCTTC. Its translation is CASSSGNEQFF.

The chain employs TRBV28 and TRBJ2-7, with 13 bases matching TRBD2. Losses at the gene ends were 8 bases for V and 5 bases for J; bases not matched to a gene: 9. Germline CDR1 MDHEN, CDR2 SYDVKM. The CDR3 has 15 amino acids. In DNA form, the CDR3 reads TGTGCCAGCTATGGAACTAGCGGGAGGGCCAACGAGCAGTACGTC. This sequence encodes CASYGTSGRANEQYV.

This chain connects TRBV7-6 to TRBJ1-1; 12 nucleotides match TRBD1. This CDR3 has 16 amino acids. J gave up 4 bases and V 0 bases, and 3 bases lay outside the gene matches. Germline CDR1 is SGHVS and CDR2 is FNYEAQ. CDR3 sequence reads: CASSLAGTGGFTEAFF. The CDR3 DNA reads TGTGCCAGCAGCTTAGCCGGGACAGGGGGCTTCACTGAAGCTTTCTTT.

The chain combines TRBV7-9 with TRBJ1-1, with D possibly matching TRBD1 (5 bases). This CDR3 has 16 residues. V gave up 5 bases and J gave up 1 base, with 17 bases separating them. The germline V gene has CDR1 SEHNR and CDR2 FQNEAQ (reference sequence). The CDR3 coding sequence is TGTGCCAGCAGCCCCAAGATGTGGGGCGCGAACACTGAAGCTTTCTTT. Encoded protein: CASSPKMWGANTEAFF.

V and J are TRBV5-1 and TRBJ1-1, with D tentatively TRBD1 (5 bases). The CDR3 runs 14 residues. From germline, CDR1 is SGHRS and CDR2 YFSETQ. Trimming pared 0 bases from V and 7 bases from J, leaving 13 bases between. For the CDR3, the DNA is TGCGCCAGCAGCTTGGCCAAGGACACGGGTGAAGCTTTCTTT. This gives the protein CASSLAKDTGEAFF.

The rearrangement joins TRBV19 to TRBJ2-6, with D hard to call. The germline V gene has CDR1 LNHDA and CDR2 SQIVND (reference sequence). The V end was cut by 1 base, the J end by 0 bases, with 16 bases between. The CDR3 sequence is 19 residues long. CDR3 sequence (DNA): TGTGCCAGTAGTATAGTGTTGACCGGCGCGAGCTCTGGGGCCAACGTCCTGACTTTC. This translates into CASSIVLTGASSGANVLTF.

The chain carries TRBV7-2 and TRBJ2-1, with 10 nucleotides matching TRBD1. Germline-derived CDR1 and CDR2 are SGHTA and FQGNSA. Losses at the gene ends were 5 bases for V and 6 bases for J; bases not matched to a gene: 10. The length of the CDR3 is 16 residues. As DNA, the CDR3 is TGTGCCAGCAGCCCCAGGACAGGGGGAACGGGCAATGAGCAGTTCTTC. Residues: CASSPRTGGTGNEQFF.

The chain uses TRBV29-1 and TRBJ1-1, with 10 bases fitting TRBD1. This CDR3 comprises 12 residues. Germline V lookup: CDR1 SQVTM, CDR2 ANQGSEA. V gave up 7 bases and J gave up 5 bases; unmatched junction bases: 4. The CDR3 sequence: CSATDRGTEAFF. The CDR3 DNA sequence: TGCAGCGCTACGGACAGGGGGACTGAAGCTTTCTTT.

This chain connects TRBV29-1 to TRBJ2-1; 9 bases match TRBD2. This CDR3 comprises 14 residues. CDR1 and CDR2 (germline): SQVTM, ANQGSEA. After removal of 8 bases from V and 4 bases from J, the junction contained 9 bases not matched to a gene. CDR3 nucleotide sequence: TGCAGCACGAGACTAGCGGCCGGTTACAATGAGCAGTTCTTC. Translating it yields CSTRLAAGYNEQFF.